These 7 T cell receptor beta chains came from one sample sequenced in a study of blood T cell repertoires in COVID-19. Some clones are missing from TCRdb's copy, which holds only in-frame ones; the method was immunoSEQ multiplex PCR. The sample yields about 150,000 clones, about 90% seen once. Sequencing used peripheral blood. These receptors all come from a man aged 50 or older with acute or convalescent COVID-19.

In nucleotides, the CDR3 is TGTGCCAGCAGTACGGGACAGATCAGCTACACCTTC. Its protein is CASSTGQISYTF. The chain is built from TRBV28 and TRBJ1-2; 7 nucleotides line up with TRBD1. In germline, CDR1 is MDHEN, CDR2 SYDVKM. This CDR3 comprises 12 residues. V was pared by 5 bases and J by 9 bases, with 6 bases of the junction left unmatched.

This sequence joins TRBV5-1 and TRBJ1-1, with D perhaps matching TRBD1 (6 bases). The V gene's germline CDR1 is SGHRS and CDR2 YFSETQ. With 0 bases removed from V and 1 base from J, the gap between germline ends came to 10 bases. There are 15 residues in the CDR3. CDR3 residues: CASSLAGGANTEAFF. Here the CDR3 DNA reads TGCGCCAGCAGCTTGGCCGGGGGGGCGAACACTGAAGCTTTCTTT.

This chain links TRBV5-1 with TRBJ1-1, with 7 bases aligning to TRBD1. This CDR3 is built from 14 residues. V gave up 4 bases and J gave up 2 bases; unmatched junction bases: 5. The germline CDR1 and CDR2 sequences are SGHRS and YFSETQ. CDR3 region: CASSGGTANTEAFF. CDR3 DNA sequence: TGCGCCAGCAGCGGGGGGACAGCTAACACTGAAGCTTTCTTT.

This chain uses TRBV7-8 with TRBJ2-1; maybe TRBD1 (6 bases). Germline V gives CDR1 SGHVS, CDR2 FQNEAQ. V was clipped by 6 bases and J by 1 base, with 16 bases between them. CDR3 length: 16 residues. In DNA form, the CDR3 reads TGTGCCAGCAGATCCACAGGGTCCTCGTCCTACAATGAGCAGTTCTTC. It specifies CASRSTGSSSYNEQFF.

The genes are TRBV24-1 and TRBJ2-5, with D perhaps TRBD2 (6 bases). The V end was cut by 5 bases, the J end by 5 bases, with 8 bases between. This CDR3 has 12 amino acids. Germline V lookup: CDR1 KGHDR, CDR2 SFDVKD. This CDR3 is CATSAGRETQYF. DNA for the CDR3: TGTGCCACCAGTGCAGGGAGGGAGACCCAGTACTTC.

The chain employs TRBV3-1 (or the pseudogene TRBV3-2) and TRBJ2-1; the D gene is possibly TRBD2 (6 bases). The CDR3 contains 15 residues. Germline lookup yields CDR1 LGHDT and CDR2 YNNKEL (reference sequence). Trimming took 4 bases from V and 2 from J, leaving 12 bases between them. CDR3 loop: CASSPGAGTYNEQFF. The CDR3 DNA reads as TGTGCCAGCAGCCCTGGGGCGGGGACCTACAATGAGCAGTTCTTC.

The gene calls are TRBV4-2 and TRBJ2-1; D gene unclear. Germline V gene sequence: CDR1 LGHNA, CDR2 YNFKEQ. The CDR3 is 16 amino acids. Trimming pared 0 bases from V and 0 bases from J, leaving 9 bases between. CDR3 protein: CASSQDIQSSYNEQFF. The CDR3 DNA reads TGTGCCAGCAGCCAAGATATACAGAGCTCCTACAATGAGCAGTTCTTC.